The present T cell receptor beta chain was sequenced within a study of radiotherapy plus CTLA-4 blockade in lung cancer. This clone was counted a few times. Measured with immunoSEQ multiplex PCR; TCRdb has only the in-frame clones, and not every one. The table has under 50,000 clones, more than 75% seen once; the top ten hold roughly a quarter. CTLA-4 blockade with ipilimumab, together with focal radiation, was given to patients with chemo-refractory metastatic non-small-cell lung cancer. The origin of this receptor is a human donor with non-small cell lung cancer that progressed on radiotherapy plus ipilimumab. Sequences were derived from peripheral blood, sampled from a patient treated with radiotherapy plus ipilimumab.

The CDR3 nucleotides are TGTGCCAGTAGTATCGAGGGGGTCCCTAACTATGGCTACACCTTC. It encodes CASSIEGVPNYGYTF. This chain joins TRBV19 and TRBJ1-2; possibly TRBD1 for D (6 bases). Germline CDR1 reads LNHDA; CDR2 reads SQIVND (reference sequence). The CDR3 consists of 15 residues. Deletions cut 3 bases from V and 0 bases from J, with 11 bases between.